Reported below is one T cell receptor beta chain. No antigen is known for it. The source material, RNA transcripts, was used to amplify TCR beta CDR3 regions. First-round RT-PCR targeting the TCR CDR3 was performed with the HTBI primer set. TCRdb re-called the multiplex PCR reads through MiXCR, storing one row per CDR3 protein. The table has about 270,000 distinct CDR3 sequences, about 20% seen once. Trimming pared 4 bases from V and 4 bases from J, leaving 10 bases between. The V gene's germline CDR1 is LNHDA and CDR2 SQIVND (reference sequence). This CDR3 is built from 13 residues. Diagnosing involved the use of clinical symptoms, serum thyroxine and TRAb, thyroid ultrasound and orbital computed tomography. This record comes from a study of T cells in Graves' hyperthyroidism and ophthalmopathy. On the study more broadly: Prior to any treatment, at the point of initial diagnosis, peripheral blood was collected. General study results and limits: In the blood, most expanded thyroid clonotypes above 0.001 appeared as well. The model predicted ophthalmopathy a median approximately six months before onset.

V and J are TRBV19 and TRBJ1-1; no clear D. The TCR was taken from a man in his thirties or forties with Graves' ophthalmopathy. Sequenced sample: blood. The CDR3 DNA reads TGTGCCAGTAGTACTGAACGGCTCACTGAAGCTTTCTTT. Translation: CASSTERLTEAFF.